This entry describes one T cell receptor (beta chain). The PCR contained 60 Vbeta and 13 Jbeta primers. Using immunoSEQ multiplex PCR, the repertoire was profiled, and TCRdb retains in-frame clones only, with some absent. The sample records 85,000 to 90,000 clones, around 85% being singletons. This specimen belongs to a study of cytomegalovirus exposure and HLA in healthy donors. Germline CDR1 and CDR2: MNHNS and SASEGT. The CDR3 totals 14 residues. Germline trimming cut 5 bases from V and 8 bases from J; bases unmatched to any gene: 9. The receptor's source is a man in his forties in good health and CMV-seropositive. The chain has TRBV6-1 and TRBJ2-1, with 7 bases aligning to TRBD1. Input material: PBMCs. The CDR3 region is CASSMRQGFDEQFF. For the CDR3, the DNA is TGTGCCAGCAGTATGAGACAGGGTTTCGATGAGCAGTTCTTC.